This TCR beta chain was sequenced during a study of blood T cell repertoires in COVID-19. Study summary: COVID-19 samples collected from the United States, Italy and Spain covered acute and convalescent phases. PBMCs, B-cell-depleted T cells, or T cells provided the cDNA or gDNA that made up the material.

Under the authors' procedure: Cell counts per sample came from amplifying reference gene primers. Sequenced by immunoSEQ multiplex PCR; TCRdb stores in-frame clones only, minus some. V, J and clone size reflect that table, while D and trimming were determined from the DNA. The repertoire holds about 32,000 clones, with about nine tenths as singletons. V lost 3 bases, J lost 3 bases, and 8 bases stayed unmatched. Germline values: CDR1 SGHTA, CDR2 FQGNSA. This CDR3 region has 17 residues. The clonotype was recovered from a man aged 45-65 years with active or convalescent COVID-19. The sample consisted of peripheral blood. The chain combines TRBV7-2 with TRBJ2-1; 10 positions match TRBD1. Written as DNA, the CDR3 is TGTGCCAGCAGCTTGATTTTTGGGACAGGGGACTACAATGAGCAGTTCTTC. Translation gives CASSLIFGTGDYNEQFF.